This T cell receptor beta chain is from a study of regulatory T cells in long-lasting Graves disease. Study summary: Antithyroid drug intake by newly diagnosed Graves' patients had lasted under 3 months.

Indicated time point: newly diagnosed GD, antithyroid drugs for less than 3 months. The TCR library was made from RNA that had been extracted from PBMCs in TRIzol. J lost 4 bases, V lost 2 bases, and 5 bases had no gene match. This CDR3 is 15 amino acids long. Germline assignment: CDR1 SEHNR and CDR2 FQNEAQ (reference sequence). The TCR beta library used iRepertoire HTBI primers with Arm-PCR amplification of CDR3. One entry per CDR3 protein, called by TCRdb with MiXCR from the multiplex PCR reads. The sample consists of roughly 610,000 distinct CDR3 sequences, around 17% of them appearing once. This clonotype was seen repeatedly, ten times or more. The data were also submitted as part of a second study, on T cells in Graves' hyperthyroidism and ophthalmopathy.

The V and J genes are TRBV7-9 and TRBJ2-5; 9 bases fit TRBD1. The specimen was peripheral blood mononuclear cells (PBMCs), collected at new diagnosis, from a patient treated with antithyroid drugs. The TCR originated in a woman aged 25 to 39 with Graves disease. CDR3 nucleotide sequence: TGTGCCAGCAGCTTATTTGGACAGGGGCCAGAGACCCAGTACTTC. Translated: CASSLFGQGPETQYF.